The rows below give T cell receptor beta chains drawn from one sample of a study of shared clonotypes between healthy human individuals. Only in-frame clones appear in the TCRdb table, and some are missing; sequencing was by immunoSEQ multiplex PCR. The table has under 1,100,000 clones, about 75% seen once. Sequencing was done on a sample of memory CD4+ T cells sorted from blood. The receptors here all came from a man between 18 and 29 years old in good health. The conserved cysteine and the conserved F or W are not part of the CDR3 here. D genes are given only for firm matches. For some rows the clone size is stated as once, few or many, or as a class when expanded; others skip it.

size	V	D	CDR3
once	TRBV7-2	TRBD2	ASSLAGTSGKETQY
-	TRBV29-1	TRBD2	SVSVAGGPNEQF
-	TRBV28	-	ASSSAASGANVLT
-	TRBV28	-	ASRLAGKSGANVLT
-	TRBV7-8	-	ASSFHGDYGYT
-	TRBV9	-	ASSSPTGGNEKLF
-	TRBV4-1	-	ASSQGNEAGNTIY
once	TRBV7-3	TRBD1	ASSSGQGSDEQY
-	TRBV7-8	-	ASSFGDGYSNQPQH
once	TRBV28	-	ASRRTGSGNQPQH
few	TRBV6-1	-	ASTSTGLRWEQF
-	TRBV19	TRBD1	ATRTGGVYQPQH
-	TRBV19	-	ASSKGGSYNEQF
-	TRBV6-1	TRBD1	ASRGDRGNTGELF
-	TRBV2	TRBD2	ASSGSSGFTGELF
-	TRBV6-1	-	ASSEQTWRGGPTMGQF
-	TRBV7-9	-	ASSYSGTQGEQY
-	TRBV28	-	ASSLEGRRYEQY
-	TRBV9	TRBD2	ASSPRGGRTDTQY
few	TRBV11-1	-	ASGYRLATEAF
few	TRBV29-1	-	SVEGTFLSEAF
-	TRBV27	-	ASSSGPAGNYGYT
-	TRBV5-8	TRBD2	ASSLMLAGGSSYNEQF